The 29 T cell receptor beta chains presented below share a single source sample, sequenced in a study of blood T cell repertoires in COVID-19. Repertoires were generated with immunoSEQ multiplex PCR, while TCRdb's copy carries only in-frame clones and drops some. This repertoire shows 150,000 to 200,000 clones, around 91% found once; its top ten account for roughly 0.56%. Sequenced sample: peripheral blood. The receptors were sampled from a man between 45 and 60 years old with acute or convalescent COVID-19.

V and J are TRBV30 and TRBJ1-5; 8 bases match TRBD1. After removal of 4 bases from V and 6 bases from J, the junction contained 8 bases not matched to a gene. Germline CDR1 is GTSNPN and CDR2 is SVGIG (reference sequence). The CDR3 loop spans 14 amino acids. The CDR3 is CAWNIGTGSQPQHF. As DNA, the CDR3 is TGTGCCTGGAATATCGGGACAGGCAGTCAGCCCCAGCATTTT.

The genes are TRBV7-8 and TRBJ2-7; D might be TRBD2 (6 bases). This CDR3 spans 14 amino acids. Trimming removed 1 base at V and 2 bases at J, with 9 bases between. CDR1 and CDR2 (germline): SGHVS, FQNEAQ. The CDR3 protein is CASSLGGRPYEQYV. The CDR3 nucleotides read TGTGCCAGCAGCTTAGGTGGGAGGCCCTACGAGCAGTACGTC.

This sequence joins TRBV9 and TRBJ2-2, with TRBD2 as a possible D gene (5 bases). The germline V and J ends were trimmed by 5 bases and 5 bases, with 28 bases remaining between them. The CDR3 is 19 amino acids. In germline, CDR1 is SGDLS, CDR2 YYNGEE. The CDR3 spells CASRALGWVPREDTGELFF. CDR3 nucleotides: TGTGCCAGCAGAGCGTTAGGGTGGGTTCCCCGGGAAGATACCGGGGAGCTGTTTTTT. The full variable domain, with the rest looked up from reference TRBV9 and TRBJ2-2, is DSGVTQTPKHLITATGQRVTLRCSPRSGDLSVYWYQQSLDQGLQFLIQYYNGEERAKGNILERFSAQQFPDLHSELNLSSLELGDSALYFCASRALGWVPREDTGELFFGEGSRLTVL.

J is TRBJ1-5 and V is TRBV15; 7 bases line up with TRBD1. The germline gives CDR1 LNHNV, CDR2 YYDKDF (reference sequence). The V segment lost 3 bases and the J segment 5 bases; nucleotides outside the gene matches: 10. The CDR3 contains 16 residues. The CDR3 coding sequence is TGTGCCACCAGCAGGGGCAGACAGGGAGACTATCAGCCCCAGCATTTT. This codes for CATSRGRQGDYQPQHF.

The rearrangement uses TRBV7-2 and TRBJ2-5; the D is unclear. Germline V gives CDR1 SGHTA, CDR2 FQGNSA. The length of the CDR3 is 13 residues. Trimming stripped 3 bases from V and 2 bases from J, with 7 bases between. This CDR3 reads CASSLVAQETQYF. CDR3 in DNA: TGTGCCAGCAGCTTGGTGGCTCAAGAGACCCAGTACTTC.

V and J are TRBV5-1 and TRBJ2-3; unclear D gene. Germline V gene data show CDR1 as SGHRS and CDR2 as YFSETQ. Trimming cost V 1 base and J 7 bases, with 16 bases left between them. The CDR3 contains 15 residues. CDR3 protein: CASSLTVRRGNTQYF. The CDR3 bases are TGCGCCAGCAGCTTGACAGTACGCCGTGGAAATACGCAGTATTTT.

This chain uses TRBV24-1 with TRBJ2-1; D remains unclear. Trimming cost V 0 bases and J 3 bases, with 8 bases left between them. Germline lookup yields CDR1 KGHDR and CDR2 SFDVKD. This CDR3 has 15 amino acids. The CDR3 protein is CATSDLGTGYNEQFF. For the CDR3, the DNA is TGTGCCACCAGTGATTTGGGTACGGGCTACAATGAGCAGTTCTTC.

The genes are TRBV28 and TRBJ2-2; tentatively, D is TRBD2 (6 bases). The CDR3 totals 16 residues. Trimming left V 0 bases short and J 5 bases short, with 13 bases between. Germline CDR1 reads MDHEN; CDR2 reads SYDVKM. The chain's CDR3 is CASSLWEGGRTGELFF. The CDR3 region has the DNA TGTGCCAGCAGTTTATGGGAGGGAGGTCGGACCGGGGAGCTGTTTTTT.

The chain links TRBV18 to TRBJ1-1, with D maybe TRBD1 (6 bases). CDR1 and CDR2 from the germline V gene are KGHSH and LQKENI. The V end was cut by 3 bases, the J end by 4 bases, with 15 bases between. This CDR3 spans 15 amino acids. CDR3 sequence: CASSPPGVVATEAFF. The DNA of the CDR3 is TGTGCCAGCTCACCGCCAGGGGTTGTAGCCACTGAAGCTTTCTTT.

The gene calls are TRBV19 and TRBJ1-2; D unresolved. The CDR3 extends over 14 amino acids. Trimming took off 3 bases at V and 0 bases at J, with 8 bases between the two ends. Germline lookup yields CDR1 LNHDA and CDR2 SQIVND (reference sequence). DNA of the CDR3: TGTGCCAGTAGTATCGATAGAGCTAACTATGGCTACACCTTC. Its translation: CASSIDRANYGYTF.

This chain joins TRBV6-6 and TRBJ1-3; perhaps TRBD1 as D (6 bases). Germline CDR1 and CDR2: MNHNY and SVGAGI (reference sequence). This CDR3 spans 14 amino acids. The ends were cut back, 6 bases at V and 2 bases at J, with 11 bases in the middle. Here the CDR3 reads CASSIQGAGNTIYF. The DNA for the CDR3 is TGTGCCAGCAGCATACAGGGAGCTGGAAACACCATATATTTT.

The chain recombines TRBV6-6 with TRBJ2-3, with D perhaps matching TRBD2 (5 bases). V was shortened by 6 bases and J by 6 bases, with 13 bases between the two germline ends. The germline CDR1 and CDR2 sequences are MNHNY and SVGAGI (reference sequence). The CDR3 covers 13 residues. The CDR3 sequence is CASRDFPQDTQYF. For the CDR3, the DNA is TGTGCCAGCAGGGACTTCCCACAGGATACGCAGTATTTT.

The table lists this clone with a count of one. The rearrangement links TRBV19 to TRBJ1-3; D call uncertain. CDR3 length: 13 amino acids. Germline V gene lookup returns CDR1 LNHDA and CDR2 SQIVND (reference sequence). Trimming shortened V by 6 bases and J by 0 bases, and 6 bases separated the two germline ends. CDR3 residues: CASSLISGNTIYF. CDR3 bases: TGTGCCAGTAGCTTAATCTCTGGAAACACCATATATTTT.

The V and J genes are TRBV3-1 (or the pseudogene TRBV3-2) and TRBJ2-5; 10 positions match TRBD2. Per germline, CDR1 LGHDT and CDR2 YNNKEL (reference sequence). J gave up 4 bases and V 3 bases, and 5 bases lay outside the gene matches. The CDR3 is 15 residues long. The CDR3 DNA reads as TGTGCCAGCAGCCAGAATCAGCGGGGGGGAGAGACCCAGTACTTC. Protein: CASSQNQRGGETQYF.

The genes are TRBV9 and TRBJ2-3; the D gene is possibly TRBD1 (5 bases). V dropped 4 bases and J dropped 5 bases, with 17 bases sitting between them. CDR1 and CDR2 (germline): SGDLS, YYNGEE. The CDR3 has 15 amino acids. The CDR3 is CASSSISPGKDTQYF. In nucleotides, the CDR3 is TGTGCCAGCAGCTCGATTTCTCCAGGGAAAGATACGCAGTATTTT.

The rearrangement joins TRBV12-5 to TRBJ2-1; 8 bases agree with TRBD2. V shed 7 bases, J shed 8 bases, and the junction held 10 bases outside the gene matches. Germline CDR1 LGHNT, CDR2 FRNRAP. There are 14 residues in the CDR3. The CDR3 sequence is CASALGSGNDEQFF. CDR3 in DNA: TGTGCTAGTGCCCTGGGTAGCGGGAACGATGAGCAGTTCTTC.

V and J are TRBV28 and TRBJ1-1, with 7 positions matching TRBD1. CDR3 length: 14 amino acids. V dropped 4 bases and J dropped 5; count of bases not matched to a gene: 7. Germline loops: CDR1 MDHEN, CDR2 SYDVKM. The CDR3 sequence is CASSSDRWETEAFF. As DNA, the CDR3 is TGTGCCAGCAGTTCGGACAGGTGGGAAACTGAAGCTTTCTTT.

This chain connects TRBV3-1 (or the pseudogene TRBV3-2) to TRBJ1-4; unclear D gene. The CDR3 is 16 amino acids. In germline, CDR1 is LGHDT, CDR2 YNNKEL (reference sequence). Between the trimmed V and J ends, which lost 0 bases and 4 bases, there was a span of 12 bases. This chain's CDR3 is CASSQDSGGYNEKLFF. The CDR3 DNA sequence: TGTGCCAGCAGCCAAGATAGCGGCGGGTATAATGAAAAACTGTTTTTT.

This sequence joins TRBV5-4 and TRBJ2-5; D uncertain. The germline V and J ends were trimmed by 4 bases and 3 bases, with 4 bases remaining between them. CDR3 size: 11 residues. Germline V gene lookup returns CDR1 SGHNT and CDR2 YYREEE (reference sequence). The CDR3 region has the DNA TGTGCCAGCAGCACTAAAGAGACCCAGTACTTC. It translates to CASSTKETQYF. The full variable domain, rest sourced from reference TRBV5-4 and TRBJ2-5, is ETGVTQSPTHLIKTRGQQVTLRCSSQSGHNTVSWYQQALGQGPQFIFQYYREEENGRGNFPPRFSGLQFPNYSSELNVNALELDDSALYLCASSTKETQYFGPGTRLLVL.

CDR3 residues: CASKTGQNYGYTF. CDR3 DNA sequence: TGTGCCAGCAAAACGGGACAGAACTATGGCTACACCTTC. J is TRBJ1-2 and V is TRBV6-1; TRBD1 matches at 7 bases. Trimming removed 7 bases from V and 2 bases from J; junction bases left unmatched: 4. Germline assignment: CDR1 MNHNS and CDR2 SASEGT. The length of the CDR3 is 13 residues.

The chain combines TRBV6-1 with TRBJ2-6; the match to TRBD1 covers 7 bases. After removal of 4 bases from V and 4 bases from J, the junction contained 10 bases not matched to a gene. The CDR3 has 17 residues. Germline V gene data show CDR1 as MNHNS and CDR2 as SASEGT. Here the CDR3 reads CASSALGQRTGANVLTF. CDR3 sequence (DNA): TGTGCCAGCAGTGCCTTGGGACAGAGGACCGGGGCCAACGTCCTGACTTTC.

The CDR3 loop is CASSLTSGNTIYF. DNA of the CDR3: TGCGCCAGCAGCTTGACAAGTGGAAACACCATATATTTT. The J gene is TRBJ1-3, the V gene TRBV5-1; no reliable D call. CDR3 length: 13 residues. Trimming stripped 1 base from V and 3 bases from J, with 5 bases between. Germline CDR1 and CDR2: SGHRS and YFSETQ.

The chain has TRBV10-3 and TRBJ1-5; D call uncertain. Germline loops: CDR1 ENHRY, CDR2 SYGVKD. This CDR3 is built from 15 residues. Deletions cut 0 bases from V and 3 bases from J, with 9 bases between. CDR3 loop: CAISESTAINQPQHF. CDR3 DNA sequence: TGTGCCATCAGTGAGTCTACAGCCATCAATCAGCCCCAGCATTTT.

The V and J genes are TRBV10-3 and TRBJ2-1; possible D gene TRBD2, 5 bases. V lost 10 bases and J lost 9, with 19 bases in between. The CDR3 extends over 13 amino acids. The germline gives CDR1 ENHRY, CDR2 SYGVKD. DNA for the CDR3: TGTGCCACCCTGACTACCCCAGGCAGTGAGCAGTTCTTC. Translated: CATLTTPGSEQFF.

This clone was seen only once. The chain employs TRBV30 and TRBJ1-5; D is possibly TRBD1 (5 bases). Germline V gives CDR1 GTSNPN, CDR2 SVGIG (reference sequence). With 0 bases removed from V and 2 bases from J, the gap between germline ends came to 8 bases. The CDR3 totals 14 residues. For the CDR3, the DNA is TGTGCCTGGAGTGTAGGGGTAGGCAATCAGCCCCAGCATTTT. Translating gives CAWSVGVGNQPQHF.

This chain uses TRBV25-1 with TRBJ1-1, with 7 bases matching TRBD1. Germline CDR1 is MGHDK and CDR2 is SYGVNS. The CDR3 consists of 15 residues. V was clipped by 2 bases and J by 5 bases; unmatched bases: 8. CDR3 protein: CASSELQAGGTEAFF. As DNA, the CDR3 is TGTGCCAGCAGTGAACTTCAGGCAGGGGGAACTGAAGCTTTCTTT. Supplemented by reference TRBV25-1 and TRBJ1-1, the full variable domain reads EADIYQTPRYLVIGTGKKITLECSQTMGHDKMYWYQQDPGMELHLIHYSYGVNSTEKGDLSSESTVSRIRTEHFPLTLESARPSHTSQYLCASSELQAGGTEAFFGQGTRLTVV.

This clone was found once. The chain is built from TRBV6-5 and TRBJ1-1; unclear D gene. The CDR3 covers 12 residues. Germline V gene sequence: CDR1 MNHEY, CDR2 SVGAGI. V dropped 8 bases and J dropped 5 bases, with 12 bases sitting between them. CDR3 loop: CASLDPGTEAFF. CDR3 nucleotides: TGTGCCAGCTTGGACCCGGGAACTGAAGCTTTCTTT.

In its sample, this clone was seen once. The CDR3: CASTRDFSNQPQHF. The CDR3 region has the DNA TGTGCCAGCACCCGGGACTTTAGCAATCAGCCCCAGCATTTT. This chain connects TRBV6-5 to TRBJ1-5; TRBD1 is a possible D gene (5 bases). The V end lost 7 bases, the J end lost 0 bases, and 10 bases lay between the germline ends. The CDR3 contains 14 residues. The germline CDR1 and CDR2 sequences are MNHEY and SVGAGI.

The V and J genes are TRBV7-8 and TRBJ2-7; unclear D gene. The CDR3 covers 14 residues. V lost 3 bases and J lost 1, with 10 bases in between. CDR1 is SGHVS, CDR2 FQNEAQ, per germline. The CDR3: CASSFSGLSYEQYV. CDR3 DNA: TGTGCCAGCAGCTTTAGTGGGCTATCCTACGAGCAGTACGTC.